The rows below give T cell receptor beta chains drawn from one sample of a study of T cell responses to AZD1222 COVID-19 vaccine. TCRdb keeps only in-frame clones here, not all; method: immunoSEQ multiplex PCR. The repertoire includes approximately 200,000 clones, 90% to 95% of them detected once, and around 3.7% sits in the top ten. The material sequenced was peripheral blood, taken 28 days after the second AZD1222 dose. Source of these receptors: an adult who received the AZD1222 COVID-19 vaccine. The CDR3 runs from the conserved cysteine through the conserved F or W. Each record gives: J gene, V gene, CDR3 protein.

TRBJ1-2 | TRBV6-1 | CASRRTAYGYTF
TRBJ1-1 | TRBV29-1 | CSVASTEAFF
TRBJ1-1 | TRBV7-9 | CASSFDNSAFF
TRBJ2-5 | TRBV23-1 | CASSQSIAGEREGIQETQYF
TRBJ2-2 | TRBV5-4 | CASSWSGQPGELFF
TRBJ2-1 | TRBV30 | CAWSSAAHNEQFF
TRBJ1-6 | TRBV30 | CAWTTGANSPLHF
TRBJ2-1 | TRBV4-3 | CASSLGTSGSSYNEQFF
TRBJ2-2 | TRBV2 | CASSPTSGNTGELFF
TRBJ1-1 | TRBV5-4 | CASSLGSSMDTEAFF
TRBJ1-6 | TRBV7-2 | CASSLTGQTSSYNSPLHF
TRBJ1-5 | TRBV2 | CASRAGGRGRQPQHF
TRBJ2-5 | TRBV6-5 | CASSSDGGETQYF
TRBJ2-2 | TRBV7-9 | CATPWRAGELFF
TRBJ1-5 | TRBV4-1 | CASSQEGGARNQPQHF
TRBJ2-7 | TRBV24-1 | CATSDYRVHEQYF
TRBJ2-2 | TRBV2 | CASSYRVANTGELFF
TRBJ2-3 | TRBV11-2 | CASSLWVTSGMIDTQYF
TRBJ2-7 | TRBV4-1 | CASSPFSSYEQYF
TRBJ2-1 | TRBV11-2 | CASSFRPGLAAPEWQFF
TRBJ1-1 | TRBV5-1 | CASSRMENTEAFF
TRBJ1-2 | TRBV18 | CASSPPDRVYGYTF
TRBJ2-7 | TRBV28 | CASTTSGRNHEQYF
TRBJ2-7 | TRBV29-1 | CSVGLGQGAYEQYF
TRBJ2-7 | TRBV19 | CASSASGTGLIEQYF
TRBJ1-1 | TRBV12-3/TRBV12-4 | CASSFARNTEAFF
TRBJ1-1 | TRBV5-1 | CASSLGGPPYTEAFF
TRBJ1-2 | TRBV6-5 | CATGRGHYGYTF
TRBJ2-6 | TRBV5-8 | CASSPWGHVLSGANVLTF
TRBJ1-5 | TRBV30 | CAWGQGPNQPQHF
TRBJ1-2 | TRBV7-9 | CASTPGGGYGYTF
TRBJ1-2 | TRBV28 | CASTVSPGYGYTF
TRBJ2-3 | TRBV4-3 | CASSQGDGGNYDTQYF
TRBJ1-3 | TRBV13 | CASSLGGSGNTIYF
TRBJ1-2 | TRBV28 | CASTTEGGYTF
TRBJ2-1 | TRBV12-3/TRBV12-4 | CASGLSGLEQFF
TRBJ2-5 | TRBV9 | CASSGGLAGGRQETQYF
TRBJ1-6 | TRBV6-6 | CASKIQGQGNSPLHF
TRBJ1-3 | TRBV5-1 | CASSLGGGTLGNTIYF
TRBJ2-3 | TRBV5-4 | CASSLGLGGDTQYF
TRBJ1-5 | TRBV18 | CASSDSVGGGQPQHF
TRBJ1-5 | TRBV19 | CASSIGSHSNQPQHF
TRBJ2-1 | TRBV30 | CAWSRNPSGRAGNEQFF
TRBJ1-5 | TRBV12-3/TRBV12-4 | CASRLSNQPQHF
TRBJ1-5 | TRBV6-4 | CASSAGVNQPQHF
TRBJ2-1 | TRBV2 | CASTRRPNEQFF
TRBJ2-2 | TRBV11-3 | CASSSLLAGELFF
TRBJ2-7 | TRBV7-9 | CASSLAGGRGGYEQYF
TRBJ2-7 | TRBV2 | CASSVLQGVDEQYF
TRBJ2-3 | TRBV29-1 | CSVGGLPHSGTDTQYF
TRBJ2-1 | TRBV6-2/TRBV6-3 | CASSERSPAYNEQFF